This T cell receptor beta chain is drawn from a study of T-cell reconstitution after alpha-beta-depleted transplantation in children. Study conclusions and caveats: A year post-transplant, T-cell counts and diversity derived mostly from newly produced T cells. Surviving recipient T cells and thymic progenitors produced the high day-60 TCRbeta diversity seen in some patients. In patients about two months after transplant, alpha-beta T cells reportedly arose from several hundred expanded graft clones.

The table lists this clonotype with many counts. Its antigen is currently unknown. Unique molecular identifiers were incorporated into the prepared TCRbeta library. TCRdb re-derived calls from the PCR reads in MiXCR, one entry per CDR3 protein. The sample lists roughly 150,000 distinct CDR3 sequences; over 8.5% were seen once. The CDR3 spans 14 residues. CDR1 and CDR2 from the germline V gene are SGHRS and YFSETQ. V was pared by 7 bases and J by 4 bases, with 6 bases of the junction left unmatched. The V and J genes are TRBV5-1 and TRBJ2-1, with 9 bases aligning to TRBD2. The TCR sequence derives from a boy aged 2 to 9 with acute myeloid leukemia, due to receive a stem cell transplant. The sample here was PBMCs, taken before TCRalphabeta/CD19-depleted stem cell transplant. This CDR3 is CASRLAEEYNEQFF. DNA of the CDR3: TGCGCCAGCCGACTAGCGGAAGAGTACAATGAGCAGTTCTTC. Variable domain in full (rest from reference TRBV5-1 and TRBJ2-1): KAGVTQTPRYLIKTRGQQVTLSCSPISGHRSVSWYQQTPGQGLQFLFEYFSETQRNKGNFPGRFSGRQFSNSRSEMNVSTLELGDSALYLCASRLAEEYNEQFFGPGTRLTVL.